Below, 19 T cell receptor beta chains from the same sample are listed, as sequenced in a study of Ad26.COV2.S vaccination and SARS-CoV-2 variants. Treatment in this sample: about 20 received Ad26.COV2.S at low or high dose, single or two shots; a few received placebo; per-sample allocation not given. Samples came from day 63 after the first vaccine or placebo injection. Profiling relied on immunoSEQ multiplex PCR, and the TCRdb table lists in-frame clones only, not all of them. Here the sample spans hundreds of thousands of clones, 89% being singletons. The material sequenced was peripheral blood, taken in a trial of Ad26.COV2.S vaccine versus placebo. The receptors shown here come from a person aged 18-60 years who received the Ad26.COV2.S COVID-19 vaccine or a placebo.

The chain carries TRBV6-2 or TRBV6-3 and TRBJ1-4, with a tentative D call TRBD1 (5 bases). V was clipped by 0 bases and J by 7 bases, with 12 bases between them. This CDR3 is built from 15 residues. The germline gives CDR1 MNHEY, CDR2 SVGEGT. In nucleotides, the CDR3 is TGTGCCAGCAGTTACTCACGGGGCAGCGTTGAAAAACTGTTTTTT. Translation: CASSYSRGSVEKLFF.

V is TRBV24-1 and J is TRBJ2-7, with 9 bases that match TRBD1. With V trimmed by 3 bases and J by 2 bases, 7 bases remained unmatched. This CDR3 is 16 amino acids long. Germline V gene sequence: CDR1 KGHDR, CDR2 SFDVKD. The CDR3 region is CATSDQDRGQPYEQYV. The DNA of the CDR3 is TGTGCCACCAGTGATCAGGACAGGGGCCAACCCTACGAGCAGTACGTC.

This chain joins TRBV7-3 and TRBJ2-3, with D perhaps matching TRBD1 or TRBD2 (5 bases each). Germline V lookup: CDR1 SGHTA, CDR2 FQGTGA. V shed 1 base and J shed 6 bases, with 8 bases lying between them. This CDR3 contains 13 residues. CDR3: CASSLIWGDTQYF. CDR3 sequence (DNA): TGTGCCAGCAGCTTAATTTGGGGGGATACGCAGTATTTT.

Worth noting for this clone: Other nucleotide sequences from this sample produce the same CDR3. This chain uses TRBV5-4 with TRBJ2-3, with D unclear. V lost 1 base and J 0 bases, leaving 3 bases between the germline ends. CDR1 is SGHNT and CDR2 is YYREEE in the germline V gene (reference sequence). The CDR3 extends over 13 amino acids. For the CDR3, the DNA is TGTGCCAGCAGCTTGCCAAGCACAGATACGCAGTATTTT. Translating it yields CASSLPSTDTQYF.

The chain employs TRBV5-1 and TRBJ1-1; D gene uncertain. CDR1 and CDR2 (germline): SGHRS, YFSETQ. V lost 2 bases and J 4 bases, leaving 9 bases between the germline ends. The CDR3 covers 13 residues. CDR3 residues: CASSLGWATEAFF. CDR3 nucleotides: TGCGCCAGCAGCTTAGGATGGGCCACTGAAGCTTTCTTT.

This clone occurred once. V is TRBV4-3 and J is TRBJ2-6; the D gene is possibly TRBD1 (5 bases). Trimming removed 4 bases at V and 0 bases at J, with 19 bases between. There are 19 residues in the CDR3. CDR1 LGHNA and CDR2 YSLEER come from the germline V gene. This chain's CDR3 is CASSLDRQTSSSGANVLTF. CDR3 nucleotides: TGCGCCAGCAGCCTGGACCGACAGACGTCGAGCTCTGGGGCCAACGTCCTGACTTTC.

The chain couples TRBV9 to TRBJ2-2, with a weak D call TRBD2 (6 bases). Germline V gene data show CDR1 as SGDLS and CDR2 as YYNGEE. Trimming cost V 0 bases and J 3 bases, with 12 bases left between them. The CDR3 is 16 amino acids. CDR3 loop: CASSVGIAEYTGELFF. CDR3 DNA sequence: TGTGCCAGCAGCGTAGGGATAGCGGAGTACACCGGGGAGCTGTTTTTT.

The chain is built from TRBV4-3 and TRBJ2-3; 7 nucleotides align to TRBD1. J gave up 0 bases and V 0 bases, and 9 bases lay outside the gene matches. Germline-derived CDR1 and CDR2 are LGHNA and YSLEER. The CDR3 is 18 amino acids. CDR3 region: CASSQDPQGQASTDTQYF. The CDR3 region has the DNA TGCGCCAGCAGCCAAGATCCCCAAGGACAGGCTAGCACAGATACGCAGTATTTT.

A single count supports this clone. The same CDR3 also results from other DNA sequences found in this sample. The chain couples TRBV10-3 to TRBJ1-6, with D unclear. Trimming took off 8 bases at V and 0 bases at J, with 8 bases between the two ends. Germline assignment: CDR1 ENHRY and CDR2 SYGVKD. This CDR3 is built from 14 residues. The CDR3 region is CAISGSSYNSPLHF. The CDR3 DNA sequence: TGTGCCATCTCTGGGAGCTCCTATAATTCACCCCTCCACTTT.

The chain's CDR3 is CASSLSGTGLGYTF. The CDR3 bases are TGTGCCAGCAGCTTATCCGGGACAGGGCTAGGCTACACCTTC. The chain employs TRBV5-4 and TRBJ1-2; 9 positions agree with TRBD1. The length of the CDR3 is 14 residues. Germline V gene data show CDR1 as SGHNT and CDR2 as YYREEE (reference sequence). Trimming cost V 2 bases and J 8 bases; bases outside gene matches: 7.

J is TRBJ1-4 and V is TRBV19; the D is unclear. The length of the CDR3 is 17 residues. CDR1 is LNHDA, CDR2 SQIVND, per germline (reference sequence). The V end lost 1 base, the J end lost 10 bases, and 22 bases lay between the germline ends. CDR3 coding DNA: TGTGCCAGTAGTATAGTGTTATCAGGAACCCGAAGGTCAAAACTGTTTTTT. It is translated as CASSIVLSGTRRSKLFF. The whole variable domain, filled in from reference TRBV19 and TRBJ1-4, reads DGGITQSPKYLFRKEGQNVTLSCEQNLNHDAMYWYRQDPGQGLRLIYYSQIVNDFQKGDIAEGYSVSREKKESFPLTVTSAQKNPTAFYLCASSIVLSGTRRSKLFFGSGTQLSVL.

The chain employs TRBV3-1 (or the pseudogene TRBV3-2) and TRBJ2-2, with 8 bases that match TRBD2. Germline V lookup: CDR1 LGHDT, CDR2 YNNKEL (reference sequence). The ends lost 1 base at V and 5 bases at J; junction bases unmatched: 3. The CDR3 spans 15 residues. The CDR3 region has the DNA TGTGCCAGCAGCCAAGCGGCGGGGGGAACCGGGGAGCTGTTTTTT. Its protein product is CASSQAAGGTGELFF.

There are a few counts of this clone. The chain carries TRBV5-1 and TRBJ2-7; 11 bases line up with TRBD1. CDR1 is SGHRS and CDR2 is YFSETQ in the germline V gene. There are 14 residues in the CDR3. V lost 4 bases to trimming and J lost 7 bases; unmatched junction nucleotides: 7. The CDR3 region has the DNA TGCGCCAGCAGCATCGGACAGGGGGCGAGAGAGCAGTACGTC. Amino acid sequence: CASSIGQGAREQYV.

The chain recombines TRBV19 with TRBJ2-5; 11 bases line up with TRBD2. The CDR3 runs to 17 residues. Per the germline V gene, CDR1 is LNHDA and CDR2 is SQIVND (reference sequence). The ends lost 6 bases at V and 2 bases at J; junction bases unmatched: 11. CDR3 nucleotides: TGTGCCAGTAGCCGCGGCCAAGGACTAGCGGGTCAAGAGACCCAGTACTTC. Translated: CASSRGQGLAGQETQYF.

The chain uses TRBV4-3 and TRBJ1-4, with 7 bases identical to TRBD1. Germline values: CDR1 LGHNA, CDR2 YSLEER. The CDR3 has 16 amino acids. V gave up 4 bases and J gave up 4 bases; unmatched junction bases: 9. CDR3 in amino acids: CASSLSIRQGNEKLFF. DNA of the CDR3: TGCGCCAGCAGCCTAAGTATTAGACAGGGTAATGAAAAACTGTTTTTT.

The genes are TRBV28 and TRBJ2-3; 8 bases are shared with TRBD2. V lost 1 base to trimming and J lost 3 bases; unmatched junction nucleotides: 3. The CDR3 consists of 15 residues. Germline CDR1 and CDR2: MDHEN and SYDVKM. The CDR3 DNA reads TGTGCCAGCAGTTTATTCGGGACTAGTACAGATACGCAGTATTTT. Its protein is CASSLFGTSTDTQYF.

The chain carries TRBV30 and TRBJ2-5; D might be TRBD2 (6 bases). The CDR3 runs to 15 residues. The germline gives CDR1 GTSNPN, CDR2 SVGIG (reference sequence). V was pared by 2 bases and J by 0 bases, with 13 bases between. The CDR3 here is CAWSRSLAYQETQYF. The CDR3 DNA follows: TGTGCCTGGAGTCGGAGTCTAGCGTACCAAGAGACCCAGTACTTC.

The chain employs TRBV6-6 and TRBJ1-2; D gene unclear. CDR3 size: 12 residues. Germline loops: CDR1 MNHNY, CDR2 SVGAGI (reference sequence). V dropped 6 bases and J dropped 3 bases, with 8 bases sitting between them. The CDR3 reads CASRLEDYGYTF. The CDR3 nucleotides are TGTGCCAGCAGGTTGGAGGACTATGGCTACACCTTC.

The J gene is TRBJ2-3, the V gene TRBV2; D possibly uses TRBD1 or TRBD2 (5 bases each). The CDR3 is made up of 16 amino acids. Trimming removed 8 bases from V and 4 bases from J, with 22 bases in between. The germline CDR1 and CDR2 sequences are SNHLY and FYNNEI. CDR3 sequence (DNA): TGTGCCAGCCCCTCCGGCCCAGGGACCGTCGCAGATACGCAGTATTTT. This sequence encodes CASPSGPGTVADTQYF.